The rows below give T cell receptor beta chains drawn from one sample of a study of blood T cell repertoires in COVID-19. Data came from immunoSEQ multiplex PCR; TCRdb stores just in-frame clones and leaves some out. The sample yields around 40,000 clones, about 90% seen once. Sequencing was carried out using peripheral blood. All receptors come from a man aged 50-60 years with active or convalescent COVID-19. Both conserved end residues are part of each CDR3. Only some rows state a clone size, as once, few, many or a class for expanded clones.

j_call clone_size v_call cdr3_aa
TRBJ1-2 NA TRBV28 CASSTGISYGYTF
TRBJ1-1 few TRBV9 CASSVVGDTEAFF
TRBJ1-6 NA TRBV30 CAWNGEDSPLHF
TRBJ1-5 NA TRBV9 CASSVPRGYRGQPQHF
TRBJ1-5 few TRBV6-2/TRBV6-3 CASSLGAGNQPQHF
TRBJ2-7 NA TRBV5-1 CASSLGRDTYEQYF
TRBJ2-3 NA TRBV12-3/TRBV12-4 CASSSRPTDTQYF
TRBJ1-1 NA TRBV2 CASSAAGNTEAFF
TRBJ1-1 NA TRBV19 CASSTASGGRTEAFF
TRBJ2-5 NA TRBV6-2/TRBV6-3 CASSYPAGATETQYF
TRBJ1-1 NA TRBV2 CASSGDNTEAFF
TRBJ1-1 NA TRBV28 CASSWDRRNTEAFF
TRBJ2-1 NA TRBV5-1 CASSLMAPSGADNEQFF
TRBJ1-5 NA TRBV15 CATSSWRDGPQHF
TRBJ1-5 NA TRBV2 CASSENKQGVGQPQHF
TRBJ2-1 NA TRBV27 CASSSTSEGEQFF
TRBJ1-2 NA TRBV5-1 CASSVGTDGGYTF